This TCR beta chain was sequenced for a study of blood T cell repertoires in COVID-19. The wider study: The study drew acute and convalescent COVID-19 samples from the United States, Italy and Spain. Sample material is recorded as cDNA or gDNA derived from T cells, B-cell-depleted T cells, or PBMCs.

V lost 3 bases and J lost 3, with 9 bases in between. The CDR3 length is 13 residues. Original processing notes: Estimated nucleated cell counts came from reference gene primer amplification. The protocol was immunoSEQ multiplex PCR, while the TCRdb copy is restricted to in-frame clones and leaves out a portion. Clonal size and the V and J genes are those of that table, whereas D and trimming came from the DNA. Of approximately 230,000 clones listed, about 80% are singletons. The receptor's source is a man aged 80 or over with acute or convalescent COVID-19. The sample comprised peripheral blood. V and J are TRBV12-3 or TRBV12-4 and TRBJ2-7, with D tentatively TRBD2 (5 bases). In nucleotides, the CDR3 is TGTGCCAGCAGTTTTGCCGGGGACTACGAGCAGTACTTC. Protein product: CASSFAGDYEQYF.